The present entry profiles one T cell receptor beta chain with its context. Antigen unknown. The extraction recovered at least 5.5 micrograms of total RNA per sample. Combining a sample-barcoded 5' primer with a J-beta primer mix, a second PCR ran for roughly 7 to 11 cycles. Each CDR3 protein is one row after TCRdb ran MiXCR on the 5' RACE reads. The table shows roughly 800,000 distinct CDR3 sequences, with 58% occurring only once. The CDR3 is 17 amino acids. Germline V lookup: CDR1 SGHRS, CDR2 YFSETQ. The record originates from a study of blood T cells in healthy people across ages. Study-level findings and limits: A greater number of naive CD4+ cells and higher diversity distinguished long-lived donors from aged donors.

The V call is TRBV5-1, the J call TRBJ2-5; 14 bases line up with TRBD2. The end of the DNA fits TRBJ2-4 better, so the J call may be wrong. The specimen was blood. The clonotype originates from a man aged 25-45 years in good health. CDR3 DNA: TGCGCCAGCAGCTCTGGACTAGCGGGAGGAGACAAAAACATTCAGTACTTC. Translation: CASSSGLAGGDKNIQYF.